Listed below are T cell receptor beta chains from one sample, sequenced in a study of blood T cell repertoires in COVID-19. Data came from immunoSEQ multiplex PCR; TCRdb stores just in-frame clones and leaves some out. The table has fewer than 130,000 clones, approximately 81% seen once. Sequencing input: peripheral blood. Source of these receptors: a human donor in a cohort sampled during active COVID-19. Both conserved end residues are part of each CDR3. D genes are given only for firm matches.

V	D	CDR3
TRBV30	NA	CAWRAPPDIRSGNNSPLHF
TRBV4-2	NA	CASSQEGLQGLGGYTF
TRBV27	TRBD1	CASRDRYTDTQYF
TRBV5-8	NA	CASSFYGQGGSQETQYF
TRBV20-1	TRBD1	CSASPGGAYNSPLHF
TRBV6-6	NA	CASRTGPGGTGELFF
TRBV7-9	NA	CASSLRGIPEAFF
TRBV5-1	NA	CASSPSPPSGNTIYF
TRBV30	NA	CAWSVHYSRNSNQPQHF
TRBV29-1	TRBD1	CSAARAGGTEAFF
TRBV5-1	NA	CASSPDRATNEKLFF
TRBV3-1/TRBV3-2	NA	CASSQLASGAYEQYF
TRBV5-4	NA	CASSLIGGAEQYF
TRBV12-1	NA	CASSLRSRGMNTEAFF
TRBV15	TRBD2	CATSREAGVDTQYF
TRBV2	TRBD2	CASSLAGETQYF
TRBV29-1	TRBD1	CSALTGTGLGNTEAFF
TRBV14	NA	CASSQVAGITEAFF
TRBV24-1	NA	CATSDGLGEAFF
TRBV5-5	NA	CASSPRDGLVGPQHF
TRBV27	NA	CASRNQGARTDTQYF
TRBV3-1/TRBV3-2	NA	CASSQTGYEQYF
TRBV6-2/TRBV6-3	TRBD1	CASSPIFRTGGTGELFF
TRBV5-1	NA	CASSAPRLEGTDTQYF
TRBV30	TRBD1	CAWTRQTGGNTEAFF
TRBV28	TRBD1	CASTKQGSHEQYF
TRBV19	NA	CASSIDGYRTNEKLFF
TRBV19	TRBD2	CASSIELAGAGRGELFF
TRBV19	TRBD1	CASSKTGEGNQPQHF
TRBV28	TRBD2	CASSPMPGGEPRRETQYF
TRBV11-2	NA	CASSLSRAANEQFF
TRBV28	TRBD1	CASSPRDRGRETQYF
TRBV28	NA	CASRTPTVRNEQFF
TRBV18	TRBD1	CASSQDRGNEKLFF
TRBV3-1/TRBV3-2	TRBD2	CASSPPGLPYNEQFF
TRBV4-2	NA	CASSPPGGENLFTDTQYF
TRBV14	TRBD2	CASSQERGAGETQYF
TRBV7-9	TRBD2	CASSLASGRAGEQFF
TRBV9	TRBD2	CASSVDRGGPNEQFF
TRBV30	NA	CAWRYTGTPSYEQYF
TRBV19	NA	CASSIVRAGAGAYNEQFF
TRBV29-1	NA	CSAPMNTEAFF
TRBV5-6	NA	CASSLRRTEEEKLFF
TRBV4-3	TRBD2	CASSPLPGGNSYEQYF
TRBV3-1/TRBV3-2	NA	CASSPTPYAQYF
TRBV5-8	NA	CASSFPGTDTQYF
TRBV18	TRBD2	CASSLTSGSINEQFF